The T cell receptor (beta chain) described here comes from a study of T cells after yellow fever vaccination. Study-level results: The booster saw the reappearance of most primary-vaccination clones (about 95% CD4, almost 90% CD8).

Losses at the gene ends were 1 base for V and 1 base for J; bases not matched to a gene: 3. The CDR3 is 16 residues long. Germline V gene data show CDR1 as LGHNA and CDR2 as YSLEER. Using its own MiXCR run on the 5' RACE reads, TCRdb lists one record per CDR3 protein. The profile shows a few hundred thousand distinct CDR3 sequences, roughly 17% of them singletons. A remark on this clonotype: Its antigen is not known.

V is TRBV4-3 and J is TRBJ2-3; 9 bases agree with TRBD1. Sequences were derived from PBMCs, sampled more than 4 days after the first yellow fever vaccination. The clonotype originates from a man aged 18 to 29 who received the YFV17D yellow fever vaccine. The CDR3: CASSQGGQGRTDTQYF. Here the CDR3 DNA reads TGCGCCAGCAGCCAAGGCGGACAGGGGCGCACAGATACGCAGTATTTT.